This TCR beta chain was captured in a study of OX40 agonist ivuxolimab in advanced cancers. Study-level information: Patients were treated with ivuxolimab, an agonistic anti-OX40 (CD134) antibody.

The table came from immunoSEQ multiplex PCR; TCRdb's copy has only in-frame clones and leaves some out. The sample consists of around 46,000 clones, about 88% of them appearing once. Between the trimmed V and J ends, which lost 1 base and 2 bases, there was a span of 12 bases. The germline CDR1 and CDR2 sequences are LGHNA and YSLEER. The length of the CDR3 is 15 residues. The chain has TRBV4-3 and TRBJ2-7; possible D gene TRBD1, 6 bases. The receptor was derived from an adult with an advanced solid tumor such as melanoma, head and neck, liver or kidney cancer. The specimen was CD4+ or CD8+ T cells sorted from blood, collected in a trial of the OX40 agonist ivuxolimab. CDR3: CASSQGDIDAYEQYF. CDR3 nucleotide sequence: TGCGCCAGCAGCCAAGGGGACATCGACGCCTACGAGCAGTACTTC.